This T cell receptor (beta chain) stems from a study of T cell responses to AZD1222 COVID-19 vaccine. The CDR3 is made up of 13 amino acids. The V gene end was trimmed by 6 bases and the J gene end by 4 bases; junction bases not matched to a gene: 1. The data were produced by immunoSEQ multiplex PCR, yet TCRdb's version contains in-frame clones alone and is incomplete. The sample has some 190,000 clones, approximately 90% seen once. The chain couples TRBV12-3 or TRBV12-4 to TRBJ1-2; the match to TRBD1 covers 11 bases. The sample here was peripheral blood, taken 28 days after the second AZD1222 dose. The origin of this receptor is an adult who received the AZD1222 COVID-19 vaccine. The CDR3 DNA sequence: TGTGCCAGCAGGGGGACAGGGGGCTATGGCTACACCTTC. It encodes CASRGTGGYGYTF.